This TCR beta chain was identified in a study of T cells in Graves' hyperthyroidism and ophthalmopathy. At the level of the study: At the time of initial diagnosis and before any treatment, peripheral blood was collected.

Regions amplified from RNA transcripts were the TCR beta CDR3 regions. The TCR CDR3 first-round RT-PCR relied on the HTBI primer set. MiXCR, run by TCRdb on the multiplex PCR reads, gives a single entry per CDR3 protein. The sample holds hundreds of thousands of distinct CDR3 sequences, around a third seen once. In its sample, this clonotype was seen a few times. What it binds is not known. Germline values: CDR1 DFQATT, CDR2 SNEGSKA (reference sequence). V shed 3 bases and J shed 8 bases, with 19 bases lying between them. The CDR3 runs to 15 residues. Each diagnosis drew on symptoms, thyroxine, TRAb, thyroid ultrasound and orbital computed tomography findings. Study conclusions and caveats: Most thyroid-expanded clonotypes above 0.001 were also found in blood.

This receptor was taken from a woman between 35 and 50 years old with Graves' hyperthyroidism. What was sequenced was blood. The chain recombines TRBV20-1 with TRBJ1-4, with a weak D call TRBD1 (5 bases). Written as DNA, the CDR3 is TGCAGTGCTAGCGGGCAGTCGGGCTGGGGCGAAAAACTGTTTTTT. It is translated as CSASGQSGWGEKLFF.